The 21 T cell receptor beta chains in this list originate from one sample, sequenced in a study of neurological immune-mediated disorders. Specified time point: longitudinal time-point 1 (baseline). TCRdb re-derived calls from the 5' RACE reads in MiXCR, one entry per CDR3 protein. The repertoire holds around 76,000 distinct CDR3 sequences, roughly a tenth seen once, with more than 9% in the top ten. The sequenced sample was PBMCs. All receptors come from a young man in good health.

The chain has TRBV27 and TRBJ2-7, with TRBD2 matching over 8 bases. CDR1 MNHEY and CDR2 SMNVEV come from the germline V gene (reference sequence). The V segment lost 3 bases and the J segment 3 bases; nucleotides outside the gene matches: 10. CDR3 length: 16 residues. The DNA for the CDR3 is TGTGCCAGCAGTTTTACGCGTACTAGCGGTCTCTACGAGCAGTACTTC. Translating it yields CASSFTRTSGLYEQYF.

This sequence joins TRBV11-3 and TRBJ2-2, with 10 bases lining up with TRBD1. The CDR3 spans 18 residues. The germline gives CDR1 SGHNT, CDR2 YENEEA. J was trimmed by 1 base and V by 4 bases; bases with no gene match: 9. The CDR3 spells CASSSSRDRGGNTGELFF. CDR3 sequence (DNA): TGTGCCAGCAGCTCGTCCCGGGACAGGGGTGGGAACACCGGGGAGCTGTTTTTT.

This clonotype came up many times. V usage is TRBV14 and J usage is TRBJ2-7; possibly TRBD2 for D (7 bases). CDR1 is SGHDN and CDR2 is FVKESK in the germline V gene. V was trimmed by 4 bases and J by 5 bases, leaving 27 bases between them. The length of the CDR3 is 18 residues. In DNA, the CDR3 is TGTGCCAGCAGCCCCCCCGGCGGGATTTCAGCGGGACACAACGAGCAGTACTTC. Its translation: CASSPPGGISAGHNEQYF.

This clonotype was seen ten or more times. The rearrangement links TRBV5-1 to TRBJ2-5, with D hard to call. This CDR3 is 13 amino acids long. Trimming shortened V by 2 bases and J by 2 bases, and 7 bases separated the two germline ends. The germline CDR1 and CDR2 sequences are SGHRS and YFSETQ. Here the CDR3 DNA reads TGCGCCAGCAGCTTCACTGCACAAGAGACCCAGTACTTC. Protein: CASSFTAQETQYF.

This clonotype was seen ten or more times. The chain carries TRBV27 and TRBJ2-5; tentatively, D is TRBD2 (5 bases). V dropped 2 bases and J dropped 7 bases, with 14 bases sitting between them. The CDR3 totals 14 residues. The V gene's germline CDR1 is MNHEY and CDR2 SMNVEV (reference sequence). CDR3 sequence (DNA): TGTGCCAGCAGTTTAACGGGGAGTGGTGGGACCCAGTACTTC. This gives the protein CASSLTGSGGTQYF.

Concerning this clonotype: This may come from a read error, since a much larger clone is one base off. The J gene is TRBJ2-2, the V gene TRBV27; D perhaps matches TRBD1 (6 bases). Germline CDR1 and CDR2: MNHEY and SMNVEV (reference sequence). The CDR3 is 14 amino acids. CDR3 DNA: TGTGTCAGCAGTTTATGGACAGACGCCGGGGAGCTGTTTTTT. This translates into CVSSLWTDAGELFF.

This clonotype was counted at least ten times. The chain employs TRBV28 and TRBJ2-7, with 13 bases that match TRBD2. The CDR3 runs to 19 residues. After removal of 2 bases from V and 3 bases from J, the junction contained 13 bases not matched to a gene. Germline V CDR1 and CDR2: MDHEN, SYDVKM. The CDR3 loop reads CASSLKFKIGTSGNYEQYF. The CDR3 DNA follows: TGTGCCAGCAGTTTAAAGTTTAAGATAGGGACTAGCGGGAACTACGAGCAGTACTTC. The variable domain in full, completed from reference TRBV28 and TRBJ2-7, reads DVKVTQSSRYLVKRTGEKVFLECVQDMDHENMFWYRQDPGLGLRLIYFSYDVKMKEKGDIPEGYSVSREKKERFSLILESASTNQTSMYLCASSLKFKIGTSGNYEQYFGPGTRLTVT.

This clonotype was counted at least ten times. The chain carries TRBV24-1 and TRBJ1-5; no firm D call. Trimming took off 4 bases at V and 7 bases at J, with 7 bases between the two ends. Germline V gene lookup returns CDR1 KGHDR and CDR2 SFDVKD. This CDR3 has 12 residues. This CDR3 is CATSEVQQPQHF. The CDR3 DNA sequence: TGTGCCACCAGTGAGGTCCAACAGCCCCAGCATTTT.

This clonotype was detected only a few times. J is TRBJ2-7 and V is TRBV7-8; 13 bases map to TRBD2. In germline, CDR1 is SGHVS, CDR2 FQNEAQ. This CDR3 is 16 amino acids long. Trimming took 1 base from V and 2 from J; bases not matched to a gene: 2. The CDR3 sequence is CASSLGGLAGTYEQYF. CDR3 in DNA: TGTGCCAGCAGCTTAGGGGGACTAGCGGGAACCTACGAGCAGTACTTC.

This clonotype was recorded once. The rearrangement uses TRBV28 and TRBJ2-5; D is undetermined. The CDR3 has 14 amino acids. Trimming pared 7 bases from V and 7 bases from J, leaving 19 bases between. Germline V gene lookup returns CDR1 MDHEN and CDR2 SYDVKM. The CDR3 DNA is TGTGCCAGCATTACCGGGCCCCGAACGGGGACCCAGTACTTC. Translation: CASITGPRTGTQYF.

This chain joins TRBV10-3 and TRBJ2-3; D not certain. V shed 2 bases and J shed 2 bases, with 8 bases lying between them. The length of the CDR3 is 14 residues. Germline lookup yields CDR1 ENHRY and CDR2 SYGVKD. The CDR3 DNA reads TGTGCCATCAGTGAGCCGTTAGCCACAGATACGCAGTATTTT. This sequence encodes CAISEPLATDTQYF.

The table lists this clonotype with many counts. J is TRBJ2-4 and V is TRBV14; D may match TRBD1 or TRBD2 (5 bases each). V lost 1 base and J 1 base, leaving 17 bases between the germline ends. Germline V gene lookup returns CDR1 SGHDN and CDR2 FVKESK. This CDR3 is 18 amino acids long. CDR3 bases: TGTGCCAGCAGCCAAGTCCCCTGGGACCCTGAGGCCAAAAACATTCAGTACTTC. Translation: CASSQVPWDPEAKNIQYF.

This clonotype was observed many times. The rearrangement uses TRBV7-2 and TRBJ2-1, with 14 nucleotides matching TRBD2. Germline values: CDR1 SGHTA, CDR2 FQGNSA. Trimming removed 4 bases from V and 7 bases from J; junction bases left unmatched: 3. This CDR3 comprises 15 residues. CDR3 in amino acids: CASSSRTSGRNEQFF. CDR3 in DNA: TGTGCCAGCAGCTCAAGGACTAGCGGGAGGAATGAGCAGTTCTTC.

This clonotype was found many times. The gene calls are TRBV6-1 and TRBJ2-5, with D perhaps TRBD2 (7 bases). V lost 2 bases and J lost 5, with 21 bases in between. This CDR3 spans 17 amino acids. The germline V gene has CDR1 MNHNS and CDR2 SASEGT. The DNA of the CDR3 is TGTGCCAGCAGTGAATCGGCGAATGTGGGGGGGCGGGAGACCCAGTACTTC. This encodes CASSESANVGGRETQYF.

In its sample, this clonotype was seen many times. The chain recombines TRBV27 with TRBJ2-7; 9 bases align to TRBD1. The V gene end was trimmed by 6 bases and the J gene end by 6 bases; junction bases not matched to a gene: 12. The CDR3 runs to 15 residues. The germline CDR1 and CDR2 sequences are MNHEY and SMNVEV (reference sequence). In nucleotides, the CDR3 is TGTGCCAGCAGAGGGCCGGGACAGGGTCCCTGCGAGCAGTACTTC. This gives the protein CASRGPGQGPCEQYF.

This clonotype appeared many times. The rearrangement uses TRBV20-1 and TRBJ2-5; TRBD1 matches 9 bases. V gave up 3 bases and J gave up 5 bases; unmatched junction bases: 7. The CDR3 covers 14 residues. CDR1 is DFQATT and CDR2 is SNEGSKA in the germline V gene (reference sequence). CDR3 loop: CSASPGTGLETQYF. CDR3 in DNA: TGCAGTGCTAGCCCTGGGACAGGGCTGGAGACCCAGTACTTC.

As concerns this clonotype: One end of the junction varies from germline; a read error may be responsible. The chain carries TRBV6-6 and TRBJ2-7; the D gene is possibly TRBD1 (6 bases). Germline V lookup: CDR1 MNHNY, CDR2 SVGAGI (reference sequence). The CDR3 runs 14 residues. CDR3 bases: TGTGCCAGCAGTTACCATGACAGGAACTACGACCAGTACTTC. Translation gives CASSYHDRNYDQYF.

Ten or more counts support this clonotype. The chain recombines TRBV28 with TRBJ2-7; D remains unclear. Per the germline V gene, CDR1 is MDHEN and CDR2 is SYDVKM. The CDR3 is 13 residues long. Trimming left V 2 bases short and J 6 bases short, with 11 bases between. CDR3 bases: TGTGCCAGCAGTTTAGGCCCCGGTCGCGAGCAGTACTTC. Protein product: CASSLGPGREQYF.

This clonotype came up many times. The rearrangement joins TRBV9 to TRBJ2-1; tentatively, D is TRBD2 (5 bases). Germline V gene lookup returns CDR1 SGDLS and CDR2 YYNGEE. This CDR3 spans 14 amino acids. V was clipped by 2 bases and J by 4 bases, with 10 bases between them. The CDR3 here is CASSVDGVYNEQFF. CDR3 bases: TGTGCCAGCAGCGTGGACGGGGTATACAATGAGCAGTTCTTC.

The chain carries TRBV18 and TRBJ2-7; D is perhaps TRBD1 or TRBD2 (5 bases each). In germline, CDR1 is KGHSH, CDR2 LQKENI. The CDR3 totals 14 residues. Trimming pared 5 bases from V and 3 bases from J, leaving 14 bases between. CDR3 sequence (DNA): TGTGCCAGCTCAGGGGGTTTTTCGGTCTACGAGCAGTACTTC. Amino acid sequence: CASSGGFSVYEQYF.

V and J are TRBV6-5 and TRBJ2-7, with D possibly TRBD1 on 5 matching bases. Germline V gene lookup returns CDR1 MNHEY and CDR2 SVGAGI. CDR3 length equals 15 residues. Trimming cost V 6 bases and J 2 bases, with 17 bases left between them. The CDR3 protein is CASRSRQWGTYEQYF. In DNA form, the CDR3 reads TGTGCCAGCAGATCCCGACAGTGGGGAACCTACGAGCAGTACTTC.